Listed below are T cell receptor beta chains from one sample, sequenced in a study of CD8+ T cells in alopecia areata. This table comes from immunoSEQ multiplex PCR, and its TCRdb copy is limited to in-frame clones, with some not included. The sample includes 140,000 to 150,000 clones, 47% of them seen just once. The specimen was CD4+ T cells sorted from blood. The receptors derive from a human donor with alopecia areata. The conserved cysteine and the conserved F or W are not part of the CDR3 here. Size is stated for part of the rows, as once, few or many counts, or as a class when the clone is expanded.

TRBJ2-1	NA	TRBV9	ASSVEGTSGREQF
TRBJ1-1	many	TRBV19	ASSWWNTEAF
TRBJ1-2	NA	TRBV5-1	ASRAEQSNYGYT
TRBJ2-3	NA	TRBV11-2	ASSWSGGRDTQY
TRBJ2-1	NA	TRBV29-1	SVVPGTGDYNEQF
TRBJ2-7	NA	TRBV7-2	ASSLSSYSYEQY
TRBJ1-1	few	TRBV29-1	SAGLRNTEAF
TRBJ2-1	NA	TRBV7-6	ASAGQGSGNEQF
TRBJ1-2	NA	TRBV25-1	ASSPSGAANYGYT
TRBJ2-1	few	TRBV6-4	ASSDSQKATYNEQF
TRBJ2-3	NA	TRBV29-1	SVGWGSSTDTQY
TRBJ2-7	NA	TRBV4-2	ASSQDWRLANEQY
TRBJ2-5	NA	TRBV7-2	ASSEGTLQETQY
TRBJ2-1	NA	TRBV28	ASSLFGSAGKQF
TRBJ2-1	few	TRBV6-1	ASSEPNEQF
TRBJ1-1	NA	TRBV29-1	SVGRTYPATEAF
TRBJ2-2	few	TRBV18	ASSPPSYTGELF
TRBJ2-5	few	TRBV6-6	ASSMTSGQETQY
TRBJ2-1	NA	TRBV29-1	SVEEGLAASSYNEQF
TRBJ2-3	NA	TRBV28	ASSLPLAGAVLTDTQY
TRBJ2-7	NA	TRBV29-1	SASRDSTSYEQY
TRBJ2-1	few	TRBV2	ASIGWGEQF
TRBJ2-7	NA	TRBV27	ASSFKRQGEQY
TRBJ2-1	NA	TRBV30	AFNHNEQF
TRBJ2-6	few	TRBV28	ASSLISGANVLT
TRBJ1-5	NA	TRBV6-1	ASSRTGDSNQPQH
TRBJ2-1	many	TRBV7-8	ASSFITGNEQF
TRBJ2-5	NA	TRBV2	ASSRTGETQY
TRBJ2-1	few	TRBV11-2	ASSLPGTSGANEQF
TRBJ2-7	NA	TRBV29-1	SVAGRESVVQY
TRBJ2-3	NA	TRBV30	AWRQGGGTDTQY
TRBJ2-3	few	TRBV7-3	ASSSGQEVTDTQY
TRBJ2-3	NA	TRBV29-1	SGRLFSATDTQY
TRBJ2-1	NA	TRBV14	ASSQRQPGPITYNEQF
TRBJ1-5	NA	TRBV6-8	ASSVTGGEPQH
TRBJ1-2	few	TRBV2	ASSLPRSGCT
TRBJ2-1	few	TRBV27	ASSLLGRTDEQF
TRBJ2-2	NA	TRBV19	ASSPYPGQGRSGELF
TRBJ1-5	once	TRBV27	ASSFAGQENQPQH
TRBJ2-5	few	TRBV19	ASLPGVCEETQY
TRBJ1-2	once	TRBV5-1	ASSLRSGTHYGYT
TRBJ2-2	NA	TRBV7-9	ASSSPGLGFAGELF
TRBJ1-2	NA	TRBV5-1	ASSLVVGGNYGYT
TRBJ1-1	NA	TRBV29-1	SVAWGTEAF
TRBJ2-4	once	TRBV30	AWRTLAKNIQY
TRBJ2-1	few	TRBV9	ASSVGLAGDGKQF
TRBJ2-2	NA	TRBV5-1	ASRARGSPSAGELF
TRBJ2-2	few	TRBV29-1	SVVWGNTGELF
TRBJ1-1	NA	TRBV4-1	ASSQDVMAGYTEAF
TRBJ2-1	NA	TRBV7-9	ASSREGLVNEQF
TRBJ2-3	NA	TRBV7-9	ASRFQAGSTDTQY
TRBJ2-3	NA	TRBV7-3	ASSPNKTTYTDTQY
TRBJ2-7	few	TRBV28	ASSLTGYEQY